The 14 T cell receptor beta chains listed next were all sequenced from one sample in a study of shared clonotypes between healthy human individuals. Measured with immunoSEQ multiplex PCR; TCRdb has only the in-frame clones, and not every one. Of about 1.1 million clones listed, around 77% were seen once; the top ten hold roughly 0.9%. Sequencing was done on a sample of memory CD4+ T cells from PBMCs. The subset: CD45RA-negative fraction. These receptors came from a man aged 18-30 years in good health. Some clones in this sample may be carry-over from other donors' samples.

The rearrangement uses TRBV14 and TRBJ1-4, with D possibly matching TRBD1 (6 bases). The CDR3 runs 13 residues. V shed 4 bases and J shed 8 bases, with 11 bases lying between them. Germline CDR1 SGHDN, CDR2 FVKESK. CDR3 DNA: TGTGCCAGCAGCCCCCGCAGGGGAGAAAAACTGTTTTTT. It codes for CASSPRRGEKLFF.

The V and J genes are TRBV27 and TRBJ1-2; D not certain. V lost 5 bases to trimming and J lost 3 bases, with 10 bases between them. The CDR3 is 13 residues long. The germline gives CDR1 MNHEY, CDR2 SMNVEV (reference sequence). The CDR3 is CASSASGYYGYTF. Here the CDR3 DNA reads TGTGCCAGCAGTGCTAGTGGCTACTATGGCTACACCTTC.

This clone has more than one count but fewer than ten. Additional DNA sequences in this sample encode the identical CDR3. The CDR3 DNA reads TGCGCCAGCAGACCTACAGGGGGCGGAACTGAAGCTTTCTTT. Its protein product is CASRPTGGGTEAFF. V is TRBV5-1 and J is TRBJ1-1; 9 bases map to TRBD1. With 5 bases clipped from V and 5 bases from J, the junction kept 7 bases outside the gene matches. This CDR3 has 14 residues. In germline, CDR1 is SGHRS, CDR2 YFSETQ.

This clone was seen repeatedly, ten times or more. This sequence joins TRBV25-1 and TRBJ1-5; unclear D gene. Germline V CDR1 and CDR2: MGHDK, SYGVNS. V shed 5 bases and J shed 2 bases, with 10 bases lying between them. The CDR3 sequence is 14 residues long. CDR3 bases: TGTGCCAGCAGTCGGTCCGGCGGCAATCAGCCCCAGCATTTT. This codes for CASSRSGGNQPQHF. The full variable domain, completed using reference TRBV25-1 and TRBJ1-5, is EADIYQTPRYLVIGTGKKITLECSQTMGHDKMYWYQQDPGMELHLIHYSYGVNSTEKGDLSSESTVSRIRTEHFPLTLESARPSHTSQYLCASSRSGGNQPQHFGDGTRLSIL.

This clone was detected once. This sequence joins TRBV18 and TRBJ2-3, with 11 bases identical to TRBD2. CDR1 KGHSH and CDR2 LQKENI come from the germline V gene. CDR3 size: 17 residues. V gave up 2 bases and J gave up 4 bases; unmatched junction bases: 8. The chain's CDR3 is CASSPMYTSGSADTQYF. Written as DNA, the CDR3 is TGTGCCAGCTCACCAATGTATACTAGCGGGAGCGCAGATACGCAGTATTTT.

The rearrangement uses TRBV5-1 and TRBJ1-1; D is undetermined. Trimming left V 2 bases short and J 1 base short, with 9 bases between. The CDR3 totals 14 residues. The germline gives CDR1 SGHRS, CDR2 YFSETQ. CDR3 nucleotide sequence: TGCGCCAGCAGCTTTACTCGACAGAACACTGAAGCTTTCTTT. Its protein product is CASSFTRQNTEAFF. The full variable domain, with the rest looked up from reference TRBV5-1 and TRBJ1-1, is KAGVTQTPRYLIKTRGQQVTLSCSPISGHRSVSWYQQTPGQGLQFLFEYFSETQRNKGNFPGRFSGRQFSNSRSEMNVSTLELGDSALYLCASSFTRQNTEAFFGQGTRLTVV.

The V gene is TRBV15, the J gene TRBJ2-3; D is uncertain. This CDR3 region has 16 residues. The germline V gene has CDR1 LNHNV and CDR2 YYDKDF (reference sequence). The ends were cut back, 0 bases at V and 8 bases at J, with 18 bases in the middle. CDR3 sequence: CATSRDVGRARGTQYF. The CDR3 DNA reads as TGTGCCACCAGCAGAGATGTCGGCCGGGCCCGTGGTACGCAGTATTTT.

The chain recombines TRBV18 with TRBJ1-1; D perhaps matches TRBD1 (5 bases). The germline CDR1 and CDR2 sequences are KGHSH and LQKENI. The CDR3 runs 15 residues. V lost 3 bases to trimming and J lost 3 bases, with 14 bases between them. CDR3 sequence: CASSPTGGLDTEAFF. For the CDR3, the DNA is TGTGCCAGCTCACCGACCGGGGGGTTGGACACTGAAGCTTTCTTT.

The rearrangement links TRBV29-1 to TRBJ2-5; the match to TRBD2 covers 7 bases. This CDR3 is built from 16 residues. With V trimmed by 2 bases and J by 4 bases, 13 bases remained unmatched. Germline loops: CDR1 SQVTM, CDR2 ANQGSEA. CDR3 DNA sequence: TGCAGCGTTGAACCCCCCGAGTCGGGGGGACGAGAGACCCAGTACTTC. Translated, it gives CSVEPPESGGRETQYF.

This chain connects TRBV29-1 to TRBJ1-1, with 10 bases aligning to TRBD1. V trimming: 7 bases; J trimming: 10 bases; junction bases outside the gene matches: 9. Germline CDR1 is SQVTM and CDR2 is ANQGSEA. The CDR3 is made up of 12 amino acids. The CDR3 DNA reads TGCAGCGCTGGGGGACAGGGGAGGTCAGCTTTCTTT. Translated, it gives CSAGGQGRSAFF.

The chain uses TRBV5-8 and TRBJ1-5, with D perhaps TRBD1 (5 bases). Germline CDR1 is SGHTS and CDR2 is YDEGEE. The V gene lost 3 bases and the J gene lost 7 bases, with 8 bases spanning the gap. This CDR3 has 12 amino acids. CDR3 in amino acids: CASSWGGQPQHF. CDR3 DNA sequence: TGTGCCAGCAGCTGGGGGGGACAGCCCCAGCATTTT.

The rearrangement uses TRBV28 and TRBJ1-3; D not resolved. Deletions cut 0 bases from V and 3 bases from J, with 12 bases between. The CDR3 loop spans 16 amino acids. Germline CDR1 and CDR2: MDHEN and SYDVKM. CDR3 protein: CASSLWGRAIGNTIYF. The CDR3, as DNA: TGTGCCAGCAGTTTATGGGGGAGAGCGATTGGAAACACCATATATTTT. Full variable domain (outside the CDR3, taken from reference TRBV28 and TRBJ1-3): DVKVTQSSRYLVKRTGEKVFLECVQDMDHENMFWYRQDPGLGLRLIYFSYDVKMKEKGDIPEGYSVSREKKERFSLILESASTNQTSMYLCASSLWGRAIGNTIYFGEGSWLTVV.

V and J are TRBV5-1 and TRBJ1-2; no firm D call. Germline V CDR1 and CDR2: SGHRS, YFSETQ. Trimming pared 4 bases from V and 7 bases from J, leaving 20 bases between. CDR3 length: 15 amino acids. The CDR3 sequence: CASSTGVVRTAGYTF. The CDR3 DNA reads TGCGCCAGCAGCACGGGAGTCGTCCGTACGGCTGGCTACACCTTC.

This clone was seen only once. The chain carries TRBV28 and TRBJ2-7; 9 bases are a match to TRBD1. Germline values: CDR1 MDHEN, CDR2 SYDVKM. CDR3 length: 15 residues. Unmatched junction bases numbered 11, after V lost 8 bases and J lost 3 bases. The CDR3 region has the DNA TGTGCCAGCGTCGGGGATGGGACAGGGTACTACGAGCAGTACTTC. Amino acid sequence: CASVGDGTGYYEQYF.